The source of this TCR beta chain is a study of OX40 agonist ivuxolimab in advanced cancers. Study context: Clinicians treated patients with ivuxolimab, an agonistic anti-OX40 (CD134) antibody. Among those enrolled, mean age was about 63 years (range 23 to 79) and 82.7% were male.

The CDR3 contains 14 residues. With 7 bases removed from V and 7 bases from J, the gap between germline ends came to 14 bases. The germline gives CDR1 MDHEN, CDR2 SYDVKM. This clone was observed a single time. Clones were sequenced by immunoSEQ multiplex PCR, and TCRdb holds only the in-frame ones, with some missing. This sample yields roughly 70,000 clones, of which about 88% are seen a single time; approximately 4% belongs to the top ten. Sequenced material: CD4+ or CD8+ T cells sorted from blood, taken in a trial of the OX40 agonist ivuxolimab. The chain uses TRBV28 and TRBJ1-6; D not certain. The TCR comes from an adult with an advanced solid tumor such as melanoma, head and neck, liver or kidney cancer. CDR3 sequence: CASTQVAQNSPLHF. The CDR3 DNA follows: TGTGCCAGCACCCAGGTCGCCCAAAATTCACCCCTCCACTTT.